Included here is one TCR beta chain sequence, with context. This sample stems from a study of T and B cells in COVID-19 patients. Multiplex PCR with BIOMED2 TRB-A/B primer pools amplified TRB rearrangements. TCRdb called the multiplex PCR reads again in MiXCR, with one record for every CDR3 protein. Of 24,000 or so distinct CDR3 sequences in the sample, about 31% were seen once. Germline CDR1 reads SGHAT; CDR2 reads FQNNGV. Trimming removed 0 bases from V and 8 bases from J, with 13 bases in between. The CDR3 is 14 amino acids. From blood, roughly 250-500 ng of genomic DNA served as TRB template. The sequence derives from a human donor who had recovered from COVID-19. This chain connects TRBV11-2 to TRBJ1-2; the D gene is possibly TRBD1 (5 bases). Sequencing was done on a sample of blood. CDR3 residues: CASSLDRGGRGYTF. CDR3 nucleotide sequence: TGTGCCAGCAGCTTAGATCGGGGGGGAAGGGGCTACACCTTC.